The 13 T cell receptor beta chains given below trace back to one sample, sequenced in a study of blood T cells in healthy people across ages. Then a second PCR, running roughly 7 to 11 cycles, was carried out with a sample-barcoded 5' primer and a J-beta primer mix. TCRdb fed the 5' RACE reads into MiXCR, producing one record per CDR3 protein. Among 1.5 million to 2 million distinct CDR3 sequences, roughly 50% were seen once, and the ten largest hold over 2%. The specimen was blood. The receptors here all came from a woman aged 40 to 50 in good health.

This clonotype showed up just a few times. This chain uses TRBV9 with TRBJ2-1; D perhaps matches TRBD2 (7 bases). The CDR3 is 18 amino acids. Germline V CDR1 and CDR2: SGDLS, YYNGEE. The V and J ends lost 3 bases and 6 bases respectively, with 25 bases between them. Written as DNA, the CDR3 is TGTGCCAGCAGCGCAAACCTTCTGGGGGGGCGTTTCCGCAATGAGCAGTTCTTC. As protein: CASSANLLGGRFRNEQFF.

The V and J genes are TRBV20-1 and TRBJ1-4, with D unresolved. Trimming took 1 base from V and 15 from J, leaving 12 bases between them. Per the germline V gene, CDR1 is DFQATT and CDR2 is SNEGSKA (reference sequence). This CDR3 has 11 amino acids. The CDR3 coding sequence is TGCAGTGCTAGAGCACCGGGAAGCATGTTTTTT. Translated: CSARAPGSMFF.

V gene TRBV7-2 combines with J gene TRBJ2-1; D not certain. Germline V gene sequence: CDR1 SGHTA, CDR2 FQGNSA. This CDR3 comprises 17 residues. The V end lost 2 bases, the J end lost 0 bases, and 14 bases lay between the germline ends. Here the CDR3 DNA reads TGTGCCAGCAGCTTATTCGACCCCAGTAGCTCCTACAATGAGCAGTTCTTC. Its translation: CASSLFDPSSSYNEQFF. Variable domain in full (rest from reference TRBV7-2 and TRBJ2-1): GAGVSQSPSNKVTEKGKDVELRCDPISGHTALYWYRQSLGQGLEFLIYFQGNSAPDKSGLPSDRFSAERTGGSVSTLTIQRTQQEDSAVYLCASSLFDPSSSYNEQFFGPGTRLTVL.

This chain connects TRBV20-1 to TRBJ2-5; D not resolved. The germline CDR1 and CDR2 sequences are DFQATT and SNEGSKA (reference sequence). The CDR3 loop spans 13 amino acids. The V and J ends lost 4 bases and 5 bases respectively, with 14 bases between them. The CDR3 loop reads CSANDRVVETQYF. CDR3 DNA sequence: TGCAGTGCTAATGATCGCGTTGTTGAGACCCAGTACTTC.

The V gene is TRBV27, the J gene TRBJ2-1, with D perhaps matching TRBD2 (6 bases). With 2 bases removed from V and 0 bases from J, the gap between germline ends came to 14 bases. Germline assignment: CDR1 MNHEY and CDR2 SMNVEV (reference sequence). The CDR3 totals 17 residues. The CDR3 nucleotides are TGTGCCAGCAGTTTAACGGGGTGGGGGGACTCCTACAATGAGCAGTTCTTC. The encoded protein is CASSLTGWGDSYNEQFF.

The chain joins TRBV21-1 to TRBJ2-7; whether TRBD1, the table's D call, matches the DNA was not checked. TRBV21-1 is a known pseudogene. The CDR3 sequence is 14 residues long. CDR3 amino acids: CASSKLDRGYEQYF. The CDR3 DNA follows: TGTGCCAGCAGCAAGCTGGACAGGGGTTACGAGCAGTACTTC.

The gene calls are TRBV9 and TRBJ2-3, with 9 nucleotides matching TRBD2. The length of the CDR3 is 18 residues. Germline V lookup: CDR1 SGDLS, CDR2 YYNGEE. V shed 2 bases and J 0 bases; nucleotides not matched to a gene: 10. The CDR3 loop is CASSVGLARTGSTDTQYF. CDR3 bases: TGTGCCAGCAGCGTGGGACTAGCAAGAACGGGAAGCACAGATACGCAGTATTTT.

The table lists this clonotype with a few counts. V and J are TRBV6-2 or TRBV6-3 and TRBJ2-7; tentatively, D is TRBD2 (6 bases). This CDR3 is 14 amino acids long. Germline CDR1 is MNHEY and CDR2 is SVGEGT. Trimming removed 5 bases from V and 9 bases from J, with 20 bases in between. Here the CDR3 reads CASSDRGMREPQYF. The CDR3 bases are TGTGCCAGCAGTGACAGAGGGATGCGGGAACCGCAGTACTTC.

The J gene is TRBJ1-4, the V gene TRBV12-3 or TRBV12-4; 9 nucleotides align to TRBD1. The CDR3 is 16 residues long. Unmatched junction bases numbered 11, after V lost 6 bases and J lost 6 bases. In nucleotides, the CDR3 is TGTGCCAGCAGCCGTCCGACGGGACAGGGATATGAAAAACTGTTTTTT. Protein: CASSRPTGQGYEKLFF.

The gene calls are TRBV10-2 and TRBJ2-3, with TRBD2 as a possible D gene (7 bases). The CDR3 consists of 17 residues. V gave up 3 bases and J gave up 4 bases, with 20 bases separating them. In germline, CDR1 is WSHSY, CDR2 SAAADI. In DNA, the CDR3 is TGCGCCAGCAGTGATTCCCGGTGGGGGGGCAACCCAGATACGCAGTATTTT. It encodes CASSDSRWGGNPDTQYF.

Notes on this clonotype: The germline gene is not matched at one end of the junction; a read error may be the cause. The V call is TRBV7-2, the J call TRBJ2-5, with D possibly matching TRBD2 (6 bases). The CDR3 runs 15 residues. CDR1 is SGHTA, CDR2 FQGNSA, per germline. The CDR3 DNA reads as TGTGCCAGCAGCATCTCCACTAGCTTACGCGAGACCCGGTACTTC. Amino acid sequence: CASSISTSLRETRYF.

The chain carries TRBV5-6 and TRBJ2-4; possible D gene TRBD1, 6 bases. Germline V gene data show CDR1 as SGHDT and CDR2 as YYEEEE. CDR3 length: 16 residues. Trimming removed 4 bases from V and 2 bases from J, with 16 bases in between. In DNA, the CDR3 is TGTGCCAGCAGCACTACCACAGGGTTACCCAAAAACATTCAGTACTTC. It is translated as CASSTTTGLPKNIQYF.

The table lists this clonotype with a few counts. The chain recombines TRBV11-2 with TRBJ2-1; D is possibly TRBD1 (5 bases). Germline V gene data show CDR1 as SGHAT and CDR2 as FQNNGV. This CDR3 contains 15 residues. V lost 7 bases and J lost 4, with 17 bases in between. For the CDR3, the DNA is TGTGCCAGCACCAAGGGCGGAGCAGGGTACAATGAGCAGTTCTTC. Its protein product is CASTKGGAGYNEQFF.